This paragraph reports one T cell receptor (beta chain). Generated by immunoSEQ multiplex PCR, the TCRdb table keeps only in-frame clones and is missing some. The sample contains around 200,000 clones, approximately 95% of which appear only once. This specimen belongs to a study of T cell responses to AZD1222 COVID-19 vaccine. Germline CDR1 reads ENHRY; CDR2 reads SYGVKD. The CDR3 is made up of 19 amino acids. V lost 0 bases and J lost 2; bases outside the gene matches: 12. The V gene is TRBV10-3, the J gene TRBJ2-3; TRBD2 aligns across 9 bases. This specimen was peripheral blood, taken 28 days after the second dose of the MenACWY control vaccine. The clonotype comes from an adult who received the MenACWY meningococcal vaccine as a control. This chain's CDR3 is CAISESTPGAGGPTDTQYF. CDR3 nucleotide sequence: TGTGCCATCAGTGAGTCGACCCCAGGTGCGGGGGGGCCCACAGATACGCAGTATTTT.